These 29 T cell receptor beta chains were all obtained from the same sample, sequenced in a study of T cell repertoires in cytomegalovirus infection. TCRdb independently ran MiXCR on the reads; one entry per CDR3 protein. The sample has around 530,000 distinct CDR3 sequences; roughly 29% are singletons. The specimen sequenced was PBMCs. Every receptor here comes from a human donor in good health (CMV status not recorded). Some clones in this sample may be carry-over from other donors' samples.

This clonotype was counted a few times. V gene TRBV5-6 combines with J gene TRBJ2-2, with D uncertain. This CDR3 is built from 13 residues. Germline CDR1 reads SGHDT; CDR2 reads YYEEEE. V lost 1 base to trimming and J lost 6 bases, with 7 bases between them. The CDR3 region is CASSLFVAGELFF. CDR3 DNA: TGTGCCAGCAGCTTGTTTGTTGCCGGGGAGCTGTTTTTT.

The chain recombines TRBV15 with TRBJ1-6; the match to TRBD1 covers 11 bases. CDR3 length equals 16 residues. Germline V gene data show CDR1 as LNHNV and CDR2 as YYDKDF (reference sequence). The junction had 5 bases not matched to a gene; V was cut back by 0 bases and J by 10 bases. The CDR3 here is CATSRDRGTGGSPLHF. For the CDR3, the DNA is TGTGCCACCAGCAGAGATCGCGGGACAGGGGGATCACCCCTCCACTTT.

The V and J genes are TRBV7-9 and TRBJ2-2, with 13 positions matching TRBD2. The CDR3 is 14 amino acids. Germline CDR1 is SEHNR and CDR2 is FQNEAQ (reference sequence). Trimming removed 4 bases from V and 10 bases from J; junction bases left unmatched: 3. The CDR3 loop is CASSWTSGSLELFF. CDR3 nucleotide sequence: TGTGCCAGCAGCTGGACTAGCGGGAGTCTGGAGCTGTTTTTT.

V gene TRBV11-2 combines with J gene TRBJ1-5, with TRBD1 matching over 8 bases. CDR1 is SGHAT and CDR2 is FQNNGV in the germline V gene. The CDR3 is 14 residues long. V lost 4 bases, J lost 6 bases, and 5 bases stayed unmatched. CDR3 sequence reads: CASSSDRGSQPQHF. In nucleotides, the CDR3 is TGTGCCAGCAGCTCTGACAGGGGAAGTCAGCCCCAGCATTTT.

This sequence joins TRBV7-9 and TRBJ2-1; 11 bases match TRBD2. The CDR3 runs 15 residues. J was trimmed by 7 bases and V by 5 bases; bases with no gene match: 7. Germline V gene lookup returns CDR1 SEHNR and CDR2 FQNEAQ (reference sequence). The CDR3 protein is CASSVVASGRNEQFF. CDR3 bases: TGTGCCAGCAGCGTAGTGGCTAGCGGGAGGAATGAGCAGTTCTTC.

The V gene is TRBV2, the J gene TRBJ1-5; maybe TRBD1 (6 bases). There are 15 residues in the CDR3. Looked up from germline, CDR1 is SNHLY and CDR2 is FYNNEI. Trimming stripped 4 bases from V and 0 bases from J, with 10 bases between. As DNA, the CDR3 is TGTGCCAGCAGTGCGGACAGTTATAGCAATCAGCCCCAGCATTTT. Translating it yields CASSADSYSNQPQHF.

Ten or more counts support this clonotype. The chain recombines TRBV7-9 with TRBJ1-2; tentative D call: TRBD1 (5 bases). CDR3 length: 12 amino acids. V gave up 5 bases and J gave up 8 bases, with 12 bases separating them. The germline V gene encodes CDR1 SEHNR and CDR2 FQNEAQ (reference sequence). The chain's CDR3 is CASSTGEWGYTF. CDR3 bases: TGTGCCAGCAGCACAGGAGAATGGGGCTACACCTTC.

The rearrangement uses TRBV19 and TRBJ2-7, with TRBD1 matching over 7 bases. Germline lookup yields CDR1 LNHDA and CDR2 SQIVND (reference sequence). The CDR3 extends over 15 amino acids. With 3 bases clipped from V and 0 bases from J, the junction kept 5 bases outside the gene matches. CDR3 residues: CASSMKGAGSYEQYF. CDR3 DNA sequence: TGTGCCAGTAGTATGAAGGGGGCTGGCTCCTACGAGCAGTACTTC. Full variable domain (missing parts from reference TRBV19 and TRBJ2-7): DGGITQSPKYLFRKEGQNVTLSCEQNLNHDAMYWYRQDPGQGLRLIYYSQIVNDFQKGDIAEGYSVSREKKESFPLTVTSAQKNPTAFYLCASSMKGAGSYEQYFGPGTRLTVT.

This rearrangement joins TRBV18 to TRBJ2-6, with D uncertain. Germline CDR1 KGHSH, CDR2 LQKENI. The V end was cut by 1 base, the J end by 0 bases, with 7 bases between. The CDR3 runs 16 residues. Here the CDR3 DNA reads TGTGCCAGCTCACCACAAAGAGTCTCTGGGGCCAACGTCCTGACTTTC. Its protein product is CASSPQRVSGANVLTF.

The CDR3 loop reads CSVPSGGPGANVLTF. The CDR3 coding sequence is TGCAGCGTTCCCTCAGGCGGTCCTGGGGCCAACGTCCTGACTTTC. The chain is built from TRBV29-1 and TRBJ2-6; D gene uncertain. CDR1 and CDR2 from the germline V gene are SQVTM and ANQGSEA. The germline V and J ends were trimmed by 5 bases and 2 bases, with 13 bases remaining between them. The CDR3 covers 15 residues.

The chain carries TRBV4-1 and TRBJ2-1; D possibly corresponds to TRBD2 (5 bases). Trimming took 3 bases from V and 0 from J, leaving 15 bases between them. The CDR3 has 17 residues. Per the germline V gene, CDR1 is MGHRA and CDR2 is YSYEKL. The CDR3 DNA follows: TGCGCCAGCAGCCACCTTACCGGGAAAGGCTCCTACAATGAGCAGTTCTTC. Protein sequence: CASSHLTGKGSYNEQFF.

A few counts support this clonotype. The genes are TRBV5-1 and TRBJ2-1; a possible D gene is TRBD1 (6 bases). The germline gives CDR1 SGHRS, CDR2 YFSETQ. The V end was cut by 5 bases, the J end by 4 bases, with 19 bases between. The CDR3 covers 16 residues. CDR3 nucleotides: TGCGCCAGCAGTCGCCGGTTGGGGGCGCTTTACAATGAGCAGTTCTTC. Translation gives CASSRRLGALYNEQFF.

The rearrangement links TRBV12-3 or TRBV12-4 to TRBJ2-3; tentative D call: TRBD2 (6 bases). There are 14 residues in the CDR3. Trimming shortened V by 3 bases and J by 6 bases, and 13 bases separated the two germline ends. CDR3 sequence (DNA): TGTGCCAGCAGTTTGGAATCGGGAGCCGATACGCAGTATTTT. This codes for CASSLESGADTQYF.

The chain carries TRBV19 and TRBJ1-1; tentative D call: TRBD1 (5 bases). This CDR3 has 13 amino acids. V was trimmed by 4 bases and J by 8 bases, leaving 14 bases between them. Per germline, CDR1 LNHDA and CDR2 SQIVND (reference sequence). The CDR3 sequence is CASSTSGAGEAFF. CDR3 sequence (DNA): TGTGCCAGTAGTACCTCTGGGGCCGGAGAAGCTTTCTTT.

This clonotype showed up just a few times. The rearrangement uses TRBV6-1 and TRBJ1-3; TRBD1 is a possible D gene (5 bases). V was shortened by 5 bases and J by 4 bases, with 9 bases between the two germline ends. The CDR3 sequence is 13 residues long. Germline-derived CDR1 and CDR2 are MNHNS and SASEGT. The CDR3 protein is CASSRGMGNTIYF. The CDR3 DNA reads TGTGCCAGCAGTCGGGGGATGGGAAACACCATATATTTT.

This clonotype occurred a few times. This chain links TRBV12-3 or TRBV12-4 with TRBJ1-6; the match to TRBD1 covers 9 bases. The V gene end was trimmed by 7 bases and the J gene end by 10 bases; junction bases not matched to a gene: 8. The CDR3 is 14 amino acids. CDR3 DNA: TGTGCCAGCACTAGGGACAGGGTTCGGTCACCCCTCCACTTT. This encodes CASTRDRVRSPLHF.

The chain uses TRBV7-6 and TRBJ2-7, with D unclear. Germline values: CDR1 SGHVS, CDR2 FNYEAQ. V dropped 7 bases and J dropped 5 bases, with 18 bases sitting between them. This CDR3 region has 14 residues. CDR3 residues: CASTPTGNGDEQYF. For the CDR3, the DNA is TGTGCCAGCACCCCTACTGGAAATGGGGACGAGCAGTACTTC.

This clonotype appeared a few times. The J gene is TRBJ2-1, the V gene TRBV20-1; D call uncertain. This CDR3 region has 15 residues. Trimming removed 4 bases from V and 3 bases from J, with 16 bases in between. Germline V lookup: CDR1 DFQATT, CDR2 SNEGSKA (reference sequence). CDR3 in DNA: TGCAGTGCTAAGGGCCTCCGGCTCCTCTACAATGAGCAGTTCTTC. Protein product: CSAKGLRLLYNEQFF.

This clonotype was observed a few times. The rearrangement joins TRBV6-6 to TRBJ2-7; 11 bases match TRBD2. After removal of 3 bases from V and 7 bases from J, the junction contained 14 bases not matched to a gene. CDR3 length: 17 amino acids. Germline-derived CDR1 and CDR2 are MNHNY and SVGAGI (reference sequence). The CDR3 nucleotides are TGTGCCAGCAGTTATGGAACCAGACTAGCGGGATCTGTGGAGCAGTACTTC. Encoded protein: CASSYGTRLAGSVEQYF.

This chain uses TRBV27 with TRBJ2-1, with 8 bases aligning to TRBD1. Germline CDR1 is MNHEY and CDR2 is SMNVEV (reference sequence). The V and J ends lost 7 bases and 5 bases, in that order; junction bases with no gene match: 10. This CDR3 comprises 15 residues. Written as DNA, the CDR3 is TGTGCCAGCATCAAAACAGGGGGTGAGCACAATGAGCAGTTCTTC. Translated: CASIKTGGEHNEQFF.

The J gene is TRBJ1-1, the V gene TRBV4-3; 7 bases fit TRBD1. The CDR3 has 15 residues. Germline CDR1 LGHNA, CDR2 YSLEER. Unmatched junction bases numbered 6, after V lost 0 bases and J lost 5 bases. CDR3 in DNA: TGCGCCAGCAGCCAAGATCGACAGGGTGAGACTGAAGCTTTCTTT. Translated: CASSQDRQGETEAFF.

The rearrangement links TRBV6-4 to TRBJ2-3, with D uncertain. Germline lookup yields CDR1 MRHNA and CDR2 SNTAGT. This CDR3 spans 13 amino acids. With 3 bases removed from V and 4 bases from J, the gap between germline ends came to 8 bases. The CDR3 spells CASSETMADTQYF. CDR3 coding DNA: TGTGCCAGCAGTGAAACCATGGCAGATACGCAGTATTTT.

This clonotype was seen repeatedly, ten times or more. The rearrangement joins TRBV7-8 to TRBJ2-2; the D is unclear. CDR3 length: 13 residues. Germline CDR1 is SGHVS and CDR2 is FQNEAQ. V shed 5 bases and J shed 4 bases, with 8 bases lying between them. CDR3 loop: CASSPGPTGELFF. CDR3 DNA: TGTGCCAGCAGCCCCGGCCCCACCGGGGAGCTGTTTTTT.

The genes are TRBV20-1 and TRBJ2-1; 7 bases map to TRBD2. Germline loops: CDR1 DFQATT, CDR2 SNEGSKA (reference sequence). V gave up 6 bases and J gave up 0 bases; unmatched junction bases: 11. The CDR3 is 16 residues long. The CDR3 bases are TGCAGTGCCAACCCGGGACTAACAAACTCCTACAATGAGCAGTTCTTC. As protein: CSANPGLTNSYNEQFF.

In its sample, this clonotype was seen a few times. This chain uses TRBV7-6 with TRBJ2-5; no firm D call. CDR1 SGHVS and CDR2 FNYEAQ come from the germline V gene. The CDR3 is made up of 14 amino acids. V lost 3 bases, J lost 5 bases, and 13 bases lay in between. The CDR3 DNA follows: TGTGCCAGCAGCTTCCCCGACCTGGGTGAGACCCAGTACTTC. It is translated as CASSFPDLGETQYF.

This clonotype was seen many times. The gene calls are TRBV7-2 and TRBJ1-2; D is possibly TRBD1 (5 bases). Per germline, CDR1 SGHTA and CDR2 FQGNSA. V lost 5 bases and J lost 4, with 8 bases in between. This CDR3 spans 12 amino acids. DNA for the CDR3: TGTGCCAGCAGCCATCAGGGCTATGGCTACACCTTC. Protein: CASSHQGYGYTF.

This clonotype occurred many times. The chain carries TRBV28 and TRBJ1-5; TRBD1 agrees at 9 bases. The CDR3 has 15 residues. The germline V gene has CDR1 MDHEN and CDR2 SYDVKM. Trimming removed 7 bases from V and 4 bases from J; junction bases left unmatched: 8. CDR3 bases: TGTGCCAGCATCGGGGGACAGGGAGGGAATCAGCCCCAGCATTTT. Translation gives CASIGGQGGNQPQHF.

The CDR3 DNA is TGTGCCAGCAGGGACAGGGGGTTATACGAGCAGTACGTC. Its protein is CASRDRGLYEQYV. The V call is TRBV6-2 or TRBV6-3, the J call TRBJ2-7; TRBD1 matches 10 bases. Germline V CDR1 and CDR2: MNHEY, SVGEGT. This CDR3 has 13 amino acids. Germline trimming cut 6 bases from V and 4 bases from J; bases unmatched to any gene: 3.

This clonotype was seen at least ten times. The chain is built from TRBV7-2 and TRBJ1-1, with D possibly being TRBD1 (6 bases). CDR1 and CDR2 from the germline V gene are SGHTA and FQGNSA. This CDR3 is built from 13 residues. V was clipped by 6 bases and J by 4 bases, with 12 bases between them. CDR3 loop: CASSFGQRTEAFF. DNA for the CDR3: TGTGCCAGCAGTTTCGGACAGCGCACTGAAGCTTTCTTT.